This TCR beta chain was found in a study of beta chain features in type 1 diabetes. The germline V gene has CDR1 ENHRY and CDR2 SYGVKD. V lost 6 bases, J lost 4 bases, and 9 bases stayed unmatched. The CDR3 is 17 amino acids. Study-level results: The similarity of naive, central memory and Treg TCRB repertoires appeared greater among patients than among healthy donors. Among patients with Type 1 diabetes, TCRB CDR3s were moderately but significantly shorter in every one of the four CD4+ subsets.

Every bit of the isolated RNA underwent reverse transcription, so sequencing read expressed TCRB transcripts. Method: immunoSEQ multiplex PCR; TCRdb's copy keeps in-frame clones and lacks some. Of 240,000 or so clones in the sample, around 21% were seen once. This clone was detected only a few times. Its target is not known. This receptor was identified in a woman aged 40-49 years with type 1 diabetes. The material sequenced was naive CD4+ T cells from blood. V usage is TRBV10-3 and J usage is TRBJ2-1; 13 bases agree with TRBD2. CDR3 region: CAISDPGLAGSYNEQFF. CDR3 nucleotide sequence: TGTGCCATCAGCGATCCGGGACTAGCGGGGTCATACAATGAGCAGTTCTTC.